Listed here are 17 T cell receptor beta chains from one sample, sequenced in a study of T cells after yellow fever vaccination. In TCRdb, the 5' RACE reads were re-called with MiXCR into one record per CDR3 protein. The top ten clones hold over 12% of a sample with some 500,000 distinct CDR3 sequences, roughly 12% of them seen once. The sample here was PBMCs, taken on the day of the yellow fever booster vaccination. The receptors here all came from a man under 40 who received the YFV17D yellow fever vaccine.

The CDR3: CAISPRDAENQPQHF. CDR3 bases: TGTGCCATCAGCCCCCGGGACGCCGAGAATCAGCCCCAGCATTTT. This chain joins TRBV10-3 and TRBJ1-5; a weak D match, TRBD1 (5 bases). Germline CDR1 ENHRY, CDR2 SYGVKD. V was cut by 6 bases and J by 4 bases, with 16 bases left in between. There are 15 residues in the CDR3.

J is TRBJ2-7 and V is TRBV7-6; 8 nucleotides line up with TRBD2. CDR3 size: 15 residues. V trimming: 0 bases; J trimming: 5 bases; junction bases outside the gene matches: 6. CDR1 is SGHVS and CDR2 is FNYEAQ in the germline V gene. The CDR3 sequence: CASSLAAGGPHEQYF. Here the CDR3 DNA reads TGTGCCAGCAGCTTAGCTGCGGGAGGCCCCCACGAGCAGTACTTC.

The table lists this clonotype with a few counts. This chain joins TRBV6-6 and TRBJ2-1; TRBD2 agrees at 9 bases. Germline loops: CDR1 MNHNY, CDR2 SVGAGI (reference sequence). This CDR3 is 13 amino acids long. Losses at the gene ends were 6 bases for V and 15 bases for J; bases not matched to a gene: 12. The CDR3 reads CASSSDSGSLWFF. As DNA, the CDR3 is TGTGCCAGCAGCTCGGATAGCGGGAGTTTGTGGTTCTTC.

The CDR3 DNA is TGTGCCAGCAGCCCCCGGAGAGGATGGGCCAACGTCCTGACTTTC. It encodes CASSPRRGWANVLTF. This sequence joins TRBV7-9 and TRBJ2-6; the D is unclear. Germline V lookup: CDR1 SEHNR, CDR2 FQNEAQ (reference sequence). V was cut by 5 bases and J by 5 bases, with 13 bases left in between. This CDR3 has 15 amino acids.

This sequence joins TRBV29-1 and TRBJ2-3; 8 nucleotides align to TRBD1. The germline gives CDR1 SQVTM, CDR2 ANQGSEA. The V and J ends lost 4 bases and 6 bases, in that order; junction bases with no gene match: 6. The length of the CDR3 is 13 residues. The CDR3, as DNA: TGCAGCGTTGGGACAGGGATGACCGATACGCAGTATTTT. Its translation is CSVGTGMTDTQYF.

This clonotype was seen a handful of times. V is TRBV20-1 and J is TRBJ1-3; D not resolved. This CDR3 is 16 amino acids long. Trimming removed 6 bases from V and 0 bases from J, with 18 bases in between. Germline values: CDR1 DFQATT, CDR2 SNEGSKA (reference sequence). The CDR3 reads CSASAGSSLSGNTIYF. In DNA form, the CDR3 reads TGCAGTGCGTCGGCGGGATCTTCCCTCTCTGGAAACACCATATATTTT.

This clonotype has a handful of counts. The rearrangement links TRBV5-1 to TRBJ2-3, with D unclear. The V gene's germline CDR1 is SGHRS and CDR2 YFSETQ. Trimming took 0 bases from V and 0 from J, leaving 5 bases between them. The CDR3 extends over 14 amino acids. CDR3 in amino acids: CASSLDASTDTQYF. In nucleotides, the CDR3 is TGCGCCAGCAGCTTGGATGCCAGCACAGATACGCAGTATTTT.

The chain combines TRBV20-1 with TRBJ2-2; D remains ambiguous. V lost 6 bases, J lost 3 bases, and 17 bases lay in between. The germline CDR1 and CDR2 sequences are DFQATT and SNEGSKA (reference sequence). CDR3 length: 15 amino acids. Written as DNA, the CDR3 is TGCAGTGCAAACCCCGGGCGGATCTACACCGGGGAGCTGTTTTTT. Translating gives CSANPGRIYTGELFF.

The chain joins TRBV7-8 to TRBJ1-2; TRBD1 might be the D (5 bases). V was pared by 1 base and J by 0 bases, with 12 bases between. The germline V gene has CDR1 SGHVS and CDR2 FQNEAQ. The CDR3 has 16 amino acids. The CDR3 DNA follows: TGTGCCAGCAGCTTAGTTAGTAGGGGTACTAACTATGGCTACACCTTC. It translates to CASSLVSRGTNYGYTF.

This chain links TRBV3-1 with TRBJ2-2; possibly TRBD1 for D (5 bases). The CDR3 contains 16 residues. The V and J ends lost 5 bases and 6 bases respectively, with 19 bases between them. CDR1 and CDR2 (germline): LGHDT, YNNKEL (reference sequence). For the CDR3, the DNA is TGTGCCAGCAGCTGGAGCGTGGGGCTGGTAGCCGGGGAGCTGTTTTTT. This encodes CASSWSVGLVAGELFF.

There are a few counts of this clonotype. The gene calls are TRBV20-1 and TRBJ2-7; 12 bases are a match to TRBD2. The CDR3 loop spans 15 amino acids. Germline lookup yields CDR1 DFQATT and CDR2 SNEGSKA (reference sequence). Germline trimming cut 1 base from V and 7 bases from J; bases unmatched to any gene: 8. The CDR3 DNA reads TGCAGTGCTAGAGTTCCGGGACTAGCGGGTTGGGAGCAGTACTTC. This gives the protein CSARVPGLAGWEQYF.

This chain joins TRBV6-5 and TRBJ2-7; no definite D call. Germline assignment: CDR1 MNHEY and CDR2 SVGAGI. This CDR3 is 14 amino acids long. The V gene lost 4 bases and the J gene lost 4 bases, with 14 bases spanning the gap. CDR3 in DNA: TGTGCCAGCAGTTTTCGGCAGTCTCGATACGAGCAGTACTTC. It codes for CASSFRQSRYEQYF.

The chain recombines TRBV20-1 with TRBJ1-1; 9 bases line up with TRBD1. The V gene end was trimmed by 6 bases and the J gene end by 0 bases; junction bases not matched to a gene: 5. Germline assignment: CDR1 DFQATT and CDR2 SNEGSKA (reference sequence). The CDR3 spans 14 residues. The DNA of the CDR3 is TGCAGTGCGCAGACAGGGGGGATGAACACTGAAGCTTTCTTT. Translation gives CSAQTGGMNTEAFF.

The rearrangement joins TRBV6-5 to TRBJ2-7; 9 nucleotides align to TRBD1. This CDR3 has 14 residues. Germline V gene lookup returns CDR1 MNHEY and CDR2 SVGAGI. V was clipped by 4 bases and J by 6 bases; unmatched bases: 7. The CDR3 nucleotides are TGTGCCAGCAGTTTGAAGACAGGGGGTGGCGAGCAGTACTTC. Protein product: CASSLKTGGGEQYF.

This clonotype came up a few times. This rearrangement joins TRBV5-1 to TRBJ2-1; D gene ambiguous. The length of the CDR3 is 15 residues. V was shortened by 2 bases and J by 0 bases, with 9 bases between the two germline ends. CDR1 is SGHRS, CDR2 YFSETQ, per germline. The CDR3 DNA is TGCGCCAGCAGCTTATCGATCAGCTCCTACAATGAGCAGTTCTTC. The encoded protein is CASSLSISSYNEQFF.

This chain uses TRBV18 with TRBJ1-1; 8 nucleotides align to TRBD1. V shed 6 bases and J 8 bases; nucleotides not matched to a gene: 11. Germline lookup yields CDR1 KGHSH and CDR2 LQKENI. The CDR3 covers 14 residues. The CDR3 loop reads CASSYDRGYVEAFF. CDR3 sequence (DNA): TGTGCCAGCTCGTACGACAGGGGATATGTGGAAGCTTTCTTT.

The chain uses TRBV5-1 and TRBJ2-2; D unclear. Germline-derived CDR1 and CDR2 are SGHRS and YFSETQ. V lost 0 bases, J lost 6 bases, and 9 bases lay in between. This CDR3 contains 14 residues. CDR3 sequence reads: CASSLAALPGELFF. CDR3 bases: TGCGCCAGCAGCTTGGCTGCGCTTCCCGGGGAGCTGTTTTTT.